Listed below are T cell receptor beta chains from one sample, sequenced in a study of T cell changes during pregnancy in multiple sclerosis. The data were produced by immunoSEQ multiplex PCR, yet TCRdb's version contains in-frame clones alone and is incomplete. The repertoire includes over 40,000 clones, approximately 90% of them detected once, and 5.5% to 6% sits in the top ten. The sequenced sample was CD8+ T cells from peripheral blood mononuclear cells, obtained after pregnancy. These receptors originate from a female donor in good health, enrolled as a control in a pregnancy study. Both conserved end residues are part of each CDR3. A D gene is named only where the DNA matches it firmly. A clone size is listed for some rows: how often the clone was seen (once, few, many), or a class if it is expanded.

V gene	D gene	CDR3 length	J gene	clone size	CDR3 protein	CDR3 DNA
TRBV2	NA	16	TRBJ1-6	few	CASKGPSSSYNSPLHF	TGTGCCAGCAAGGGGCCTTCTAGCTCCTATAATTCACCCCTCCACTTT
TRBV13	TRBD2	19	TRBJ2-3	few	CASSPGLAGGVPLPDTQYF	TGTGCCAGCAGCCCCGGACTAGCGGGGGGGGTCCCCCTCCCCGATACGCAGTATTTT
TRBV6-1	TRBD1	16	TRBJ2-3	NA	CASSVGGGQGTDTQYF	TGTGCCAGCAGTGTTGGGGGGGGACAGGGCACGGATACGCAGTATTTT
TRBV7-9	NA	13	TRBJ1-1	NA	CASSRFMNTEAFF	TGTGCCAGCAGCCGGTTCATGAACACTGAAGCTTTCTTT
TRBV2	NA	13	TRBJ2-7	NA	CASSTDPSYEQYF	TGTGCCAGCTCGACAGATCCATCCTACGAGCAGTACTTC
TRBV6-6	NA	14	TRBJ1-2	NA	CASSEDSSNYGYTF	TGTGCCAGCAGTGAGGACAGCTCTAACTATGGCTACACCTTC
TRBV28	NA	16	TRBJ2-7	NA	CASSLGMEGRAYEQYF	TGTGCCAGCAGTTTGGGTATGGAGGGCAGGGCCTACGAGCAGTACTTC
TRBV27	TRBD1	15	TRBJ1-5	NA	CASSSGQGVGQPQHF	TGTGCCAGCAGTTCGGGACAGGGAGTGGGCCAGCCCCAGCATTTT
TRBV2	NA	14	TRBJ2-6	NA	CASSGTSGANVLTF	TGTGCCAGCAGTGGGACATCCGGGGCCAACGTCCTGACTTTC
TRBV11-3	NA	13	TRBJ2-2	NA	CASSLDPSGELFF	TGTGCCAGCAGCTTAGACCCCTCCGGGGAGCTGTTTTTT
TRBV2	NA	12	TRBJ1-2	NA	CASNKANYGYTF	TGTGCCAGCAACAAAGCTAACTATGGCTACACCTTC
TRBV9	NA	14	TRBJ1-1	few	CASSVGGGGTEAFF	TGTGCCAGCAGCGTAGGGGGGGGTGGCACTGAAGCTTTCTTT
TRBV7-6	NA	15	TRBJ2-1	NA	CASSLTDSSYNEQFF	TGTGCCAGCAGCTTAACGGACAGCTCCTACAATGAGCAGTTCTTC
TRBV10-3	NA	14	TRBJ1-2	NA	CAVLSDRANYGYTF	TGTGCCGTCCTCTCTGACAGAGCTAACTATGGCTACACCTTC
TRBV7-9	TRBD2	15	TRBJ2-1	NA	CASSLASGEYNEQFF	TGTGCCAGCAGCTTAGCCAGCGGGGAGTACAATGAGCAGTTCTTC
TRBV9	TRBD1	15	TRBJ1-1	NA	CASSPTGTANTEAFF	TGTGCCAGCAGCCCGACCGGGACAGCGAACACTGAAGCTTTCTTT
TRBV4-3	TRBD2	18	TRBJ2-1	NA	CASSQGGRASGGGYEQFF	TGCGCCAGCAGCCAAGGGGGGAGGGCTAGCGGGGGAGGATATGAGCAGTTCTTC
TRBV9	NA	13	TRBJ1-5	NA	CASSPGSNQPQHF	TGTGCCAGCAGCCCGGGGAGCAATCAGCCCCAGCATTTT
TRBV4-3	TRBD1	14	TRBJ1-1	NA	CASSPGQGNTEAFF	TGCGCCAGCAGCCCAGGACAGGGGAACACTGAAGCTTTCTTT
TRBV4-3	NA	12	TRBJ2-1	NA	CASSQEGSEQFF	TGCGCCAGCAGCCAAGAGGGGAGTGAGCAGTTCTTC
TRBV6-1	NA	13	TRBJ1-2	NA	CASSDKEGRGYTF	TGTGCCAGCAGTGACAAGGAGGGACGTGGCTACACCTTC
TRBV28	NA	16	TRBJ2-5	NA	CASSLLGVGVGETQYF	TGTGCCAGCAGTTTACTAGGGGTTGGTGTAGGTGAGACCCAGTACTTC
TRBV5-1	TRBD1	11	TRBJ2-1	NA	CASSYRDREFF	TGCGCCAGCAGCTACCGGGACAGGGAGTTCTTC
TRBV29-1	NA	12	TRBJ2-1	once	CSVVRQNNEQFF	TGCAGCGTTGTACGACAGAACAATGAGCAGTTCTTC
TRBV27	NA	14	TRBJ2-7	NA	CASSLTGRIYEQYF	TGTGCCAGCAGTCTGACAGGGAGGATCTACGAGCAGTACTTC
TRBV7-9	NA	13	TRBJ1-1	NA	CASSPPGGTEAFF	TGTGCCAGCAGCCCCCCCGGTGGCACTGAAGCTTTCTTT
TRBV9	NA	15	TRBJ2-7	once	CASSHGENPTYEQYF	TGTGCCAGCAGCCACGGGGAGAATCCCACCTACGAGCAGTACTTC
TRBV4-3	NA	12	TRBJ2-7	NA	CASSQDSREQYF	TGCGCCAGCAGCCAGGATTCGCGGGAGCAGTACTTC
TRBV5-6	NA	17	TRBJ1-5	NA	CASSLGGVMATNQPQHF	TGTGCCAGCAGCCTTGGGGGGGTGATGGCCACCAATCAGCCCCAGCATTTT
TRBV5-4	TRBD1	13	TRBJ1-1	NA	CASSVGTATEAFF	TGTGCCAGCAGCGTCGGGACAGCCACTGAAGCTTTCTTT
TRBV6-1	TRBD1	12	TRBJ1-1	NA	CASRDRGTEAFF	TGTGCCAGCAGAGACAGGGGTACTGAAGCTTTCTTT
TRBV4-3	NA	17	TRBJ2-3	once	CASSQDVGGVLTDTQYF	TGCGCCAGCAGCCAAGATGTGGGGGGTGTGCTAACAGATACGCAGTATTTT
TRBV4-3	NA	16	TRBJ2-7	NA	CASSQDFGVGGYEQYF	TGCGCCAGCAGCCAAGATTTTGGCGTAGGGGGCTACGAGCAGTACTTC
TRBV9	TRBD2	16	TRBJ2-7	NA	CASSVNPSGEIYEQYF	TGTGCCAGCAGCGTAAATCCTAGCGGGGAGATCTACGAGCAGTACTTC
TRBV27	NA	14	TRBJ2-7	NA	CASSAGGHRAQQYF	TGTGCCAGCAGCGCCGGCGGGCACAGGGCGCAGCAGTACTTC
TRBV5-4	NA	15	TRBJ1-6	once	CASSPKQGGNSPLHF	TGTGCCAGCAGCCCGAAGCAGGGCGGTAATTCACCCCTCCACTTT
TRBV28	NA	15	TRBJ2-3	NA	CASSLVRSGTDTQYF	TGTGCCAGCAGTTTAGTTCGTTCGGGCACAGATACGCAGTATTTT